This T cell receptor (beta chain) was recovered during a study of beta chain features in type 1 diabetes. Across the whole study: Sorted cells numbering around 100,000,000 were examined across all samples. Findings and limits, study-wide: Within the patient group, naive, central memory and Treg TCRB repertoires appeared more similar to each other than within healthy donors. When VDJ junctions were examined, type 1 diabetes patients showed fewer insertions and more deletions.

Reverse transcribing all isolated RNA meant expressed TCRB transcripts were sequenced. Some 3.3 million reads per sample on average were obtained from naive, central memory and regulatory T cell samples. Profiling relied on immunoSEQ multiplex PCR, and the TCRdb table lists in-frame clones only, not all of them. The repertoire consists of 450,000 or so clones, with more than 9.5% occurring once and the leading ten covering roughly 0.046%. As regards this clone: Its target is not known.

The ends lost 0 bases at V and 4 bases at J; junction bases unmatched: 11. The CDR3 loop spans 18 amino acids. Per germline, CDR1 MGHRA and CDR2 YSYEKL. This chain connects TRBV4-1 to TRBJ2-5; 10 bases align to TRBD2. The origin of this receptor is a woman aged 18-35 years in good health. Sequenced: naive CD4+ T cells from blood. The CDR3 protein is CASSQDAVAGGRGETQYF. Here the CDR3 DNA reads TGCGCCAGCAGCCAAGATGCGGTAGCGGGGGGCCGGGGAGAGACCCAGTACTTC.